The 29 T cell receptor beta chains below were found in one sample sequenced in a study of T cell responses to AZD1222 COVID-19 vaccine. Profiling relied on immunoSEQ multiplex PCR, and the TCRdb table lists in-frame clones only, not all of them. The table shows some 39,000 clones, with roughly 88% occurring only once. The source was peripheral blood, collected 28 days after the second AZD1222 dose. All receptors derive from an adult who received the AZD1222 COVID-19 vaccine.

This clone appeared a single time. The rearrangement links TRBV5-1 to TRBJ2-7; D is possibly TRBD1 (6 bases). CDR1 and CDR2 from the germline V gene are SGHRS and YFSETQ. The V end was cut by 6 bases, the J end by 2 bases, with 12 bases between. There are 13 residues in the CDR3. The CDR3: CASTLQGTYEQYF. The CDR3 bases are TGCGCCAGCACCCTACAGGGCACCTACGAGCAGTACTTC.

The V call is TRBV29-1, the J call TRBJ1-1, with TRBD1 as a possible D gene (6 bases). The germline V gene encodes CDR1 SQVTM and CDR2 ANQGSEA. With 6 bases removed from V and 3 bases from J, the gap between germline ends came to 14 bases. This CDR3 contains 13 residues. This chain's CDR3 is CSVEQGADTEAFF. CDR3 DNA sequence: TGCAGCGTGGAACAGGGTGCGGACACTGAAGCTTTCTTT.

The V and J genes are TRBV4-2 and TRBJ2-4, with 14 nucleotides matching TRBD2. This CDR3 is built from 17 residues. J gave up 5 bases and V 2 bases, and 5 bases lay outside the gene matches. Germline CDR1 and CDR2: LGHNA and YNFKEQ. The CDR3: CASSQTTSGGAENIQYF. CDR3 sequence (DNA): TGTGCCAGCAGCCAAACGACTAGCGGGGGGGCCGAAAACATTCAGTACTTC.

This clone was observed a single time. The V call is TRBV5-1, the J call TRBJ2-5; D possibly matches TRBD1 or TRBD2 (6 bases each). The V end lost 3 bases, the J end lost 5 bases, and 14 bases lay between the germline ends. Looked up from germline, CDR1 is SGHRS and CDR2 is YFSETQ. The CDR3 consists of 14 residues. For the CDR3, the DNA is TGCGCCAGCAGCTATAGGGGGGATTCGGAGACCCAGTACTTC. Translated, it gives CASSYRGDSETQYF.

V is TRBV6-2 or TRBV6-3 and J is TRBJ1-2; D uncertain. Trimming cost V 0 bases and J 5 bases, with 22 bases left between them. The CDR3 extends over 18 amino acids. Germline loops: CDR1 MNHEY, CDR2 SVGEGT. The DNA for the CDR3 is TGTGCCAGCAGTTACTCGATAGTTGGCGTCTCCAACAAATATGGCTACACCTTC. It specifies CASSYSIVGVSNKYGYTF.

The chain's CDR3 is CASSIEGQGNGYTF. The CDR3 bases are TGTGCCAGTAGTATAGAAGGACAGGGTAACGGCTACACCTTC. This sequence joins TRBV19 and TRBJ1-2; 8 positions match TRBD1. The germline V gene has CDR1 LNHDA and CDR2 SQIVND (reference sequence). V lost 0 bases and J lost 8; bases outside the gene matches: 5. CDR3 length: 14 residues.

The chain couples TRBV25-1 to TRBJ2-7; tentative D call: TRBD1 (6 bases). The CDR3 extends over 13 amino acids. Germline V CDR1 and CDR2: MGHDK, SYGVNS. V shed 4 bases and J shed 5 bases, with 12 bases lying between them. CDR3 DNA sequence: TGTGCCAGCAGTGTACAGGGTGCCCACGAGCAGTACTTC. It codes for CASSVQGAHEQYF.

V usage is TRBV5-8 and J usage is TRBJ2-3, with 7 positions matching TRBD1. The CDR3 loop spans 15 amino acids. Germline V gives CDR1 SGHTS, CDR2 YDEGEE. V lost 0 bases and J lost 7; bases outside the gene matches: 8. The CDR3 coding sequence is TGTGCCAGCAGCTTGGCCGGGACAGCGCAAAATACGCAGTATTTT. This translates into CASSLAGTAQNTQYF.

The chain has TRBV12-5 and TRBJ2-2; no clear D gene. Per the germline V gene, CDR1 is LGHNT and CDR2 is FRNRAP. V was clipped by 4 bases and J by 6 bases, with 9 bases between them. The CDR3 consists of 13 residues. CDR3 nucleotides: TGTGCTAGTGGTTACAGATTTCCCGGGGAGCTGTTTTTT. The encoded protein is CASGYRFPGELFF.

The CDR3 loop reads CASSLGGDSNQPQHF. In DNA form, the CDR3 reads TGTGCCAGCAGCTTAGGTGGGGATTCAAATCAGCCCCAGCATTTT. The V gene is TRBV7-2, the J gene TRBJ1-5; D is undetermined. The CDR3 contains 15 residues. Trimming shortened V by 1 base and J by 4 bases, and 11 bases separated the two germline ends. Germline V CDR1 and CDR2: SGHTA, FQGNSA.

The chain has TRBV5-4 and TRBJ2-3; D is ambiguous. Germline V gives CDR1 SGHNT, CDR2 YYREEE (reference sequence). The V end lost 1 base, the J end lost 5 bases, and 5 bases lay between the germline ends. The CDR3 length is 12 residues. DNA of the CDR3: TGTGCCAGCAGCTTGCCTCGAGATACGCAGTATTTT. Translation gives CASSLPRDTQYF.

This sequence joins TRBV6-5 and TRBJ2-1; 9 nucleotides match TRBD1. Germline CDR1 reads MNHEY; CDR2 reads SVGAGI. V trimming: 5 bases; J trimming: 6 bases; junction bases outside the gene matches: 8. This CDR3 region has 15 residues. CDR3 loop: CASSSSDRGVNEQFF. The DNA of the CDR3 is TGTGCCAGCAGTAGCTCGGACAGGGGTGTCAATGAGCAGTTCTTC.

J is TRBJ2-5 and V is TRBV5-1; weak D call: TRBD1 (5 bases). With 0 bases removed from V and 5 bases from J, the gap between germline ends came to 14 bases. This CDR3 comprises 15 residues. Germline V gene sequence: CDR1 SGHRS, CDR2 YFSETQ. The CDR3 protein is CASSLEGVQSETQYF. As DNA, the CDR3 is TGCGCCAGCAGCTTGGAAGGGGTTCAGTCCGAGACCCAGTACTTC.

V usage is TRBV4-3 and J usage is TRBJ1-4, with TRBD1 as a possible D gene (5 bases). The CDR3 runs to 17 residues. The V and J ends lost 0 bases and 8 bases respectively, with 19 bases between them. Looked up from germline, CDR1 is LGHNA and CDR2 is YSLEER. The CDR3 DNA reads as TGCGCCAGCAGCCAAGAACCCTCACAGGTCCCCCGCGAAAAACTGTTTTTT. This gives the protein CASSQEPSQVPREKLFF.

The V gene is TRBV5-4, the J gene TRBJ2-5; 7 bases match TRBD1. The junction had 6 bases not matched to a gene; V was cut back by 6 bases and J by 1 base. The CDR3 is 14 amino acids. Germline V gene sequence: CDR1 SGHNT, CDR2 YYREEE (reference sequence). CDR3 region: CASTLQGIQETQYF. Here the CDR3 DNA reads TGTGCCAGCACTCTACAGGGGATCCAAGAGACCCAGTACTTC. Supplemented by reference TRBV5-4 and TRBJ2-5, the full variable domain reads ETGVTQSPTHLIKTRGQQVTLRCSSQSGHNTVSWYQQALGQGPQFIFQYYREEENGRGNFPPRFSGLQFPNYSSELNVNALELDDSALYLCASTLQGIQETQYFGPGTRLLVL.

V gene TRBV5-4 combines with J gene TRBJ2-2, with TRBD1 as a possible D gene (6 bases). CDR3 size: 16 residues. In germline, CDR1 is SGHNT, CDR2 YYREEE (reference sequence). Trimming stripped 6 bases from V and 4 bases from J, with 19 bases between. This CDR3 is CASTKSRTESTGELFF. CDR3 sequence (DNA): TGTGCCAGCACCAAAAGCCGGACAGAAAGCACCGGGGAGCTGTTTTTT.

The V gene is TRBV7-2, the J gene TRBJ1-3; D uncertain. With 2 bases removed from V and 0 bases from J, the gap between germline ends came to 11 bases. CDR1 is SGHTA and CDR2 is FQGNSA in the germline V gene. There are 16 residues in the CDR3. The CDR3 nucleotides read TGTGCCAGCAGCTTAAAGGACCGAAACTCTGGAAACACCATATATTTT. Encoded protein: CASSLKDRNSGNTIYF.

The chain uses TRBV19 and TRBJ1-2; 9 nucleotides match TRBD1. The germline CDR1 and CDR2 sequences are LNHDA and SQIVND (reference sequence). V shed 6 bases, J shed 3 bases, and the junction held 11 bases outside the gene matches. The CDR3 has 16 amino acids. The CDR3 region has the DNA TGTGCCAGTAGCCCCACCGGGACAGGGAGTTACTATGGCTACACCTTC. Its protein is CASSPTGTGSYYGYTF.

V gene TRBV6-5 combines with J gene TRBJ1-1, with D maybe TRBD1 (5 bases). The CDR3 runs to 15 residues. Trimming cost V 2 bases and J 3 bases, with 13 bases left between them. Germline V gene lookup returns CDR1 MNHEY and CDR2 SVGAGI. CDR3 in amino acids: CASSYLSRGDTEAFF. The CDR3 DNA reads TGTGCCAGCAGTTACCTTAGTCGGGGGGACACTGAAGCTTTCTTT.

The chain couples TRBV5-1 to TRBJ1-2; no clear D. Trimming removed 0 bases from V and 3 bases from J, with 15 bases in between. CDR3 size: 16 residues. The germline CDR1 and CDR2 sequences are SGHRS and YFSETQ. As DNA, the CDR3 is TGCGCCAGCAGCTTGGGAGATGAGTCCGCATACTATGGCTACACCTTC. Protein product: CASSLGDESAYYGYTF. Full variable domain (rest looked up from reference TRBV5-1 and TRBJ1-2): KAGVTQTPRYLIKTRGQQVTLSCSPISGHRSVSWYQQTPGQGLQFLFEYFSETQRNKGNFPGRFSGRQFSNSRSEMNVSTLELGDSALYLCASSLGDESAYYGYTFGSGTRLTVV.

J is TRBJ2-2 and V is TRBV5-1, with 9 positions matching TRBD1. The CDR3 is made up of 16 amino acids. Germline values: CDR1 SGHRS, CDR2 YFSETQ. The J segment lost 8 bases and the V segment lost 3 bases, leaving 11 bases of the junction unmatched. The CDR3 region has the DNA TGCGCCAGCAGCTCTGGGACAGGGCCGAACCAGGGGGAGCTGTTTTTT. This sequence encodes CASSSGTGPNQGELFF.

V usage is TRBV6-4 and J usage is TRBJ1-5, with D hard to call. Germline-derived CDR1 and CDR2 are MRHNA and SNTAGT. This CDR3 contains 14 residues. Trimming cost V 0 bases and J 3 bases, with 6 bases left between them. The CDR3: CASSDSPDNQPQHF. The CDR3 DNA follows: TGTGCCAGCAGTGACTCGCCAGACAATCAGCCCCAGCATTTT.

This rearrangement joins TRBV6-5 to TRBJ2-2, with 7 bases fitting TRBD2. CDR3 length: 15 residues. The junction had 5 bases not matched to a gene; V was cut back by 6 bases and J by 1 base. Germline V CDR1 and CDR2: MNHEY, SVGAGI. CDR3 coding DNA: TGTGCCAGCAGATCGAGCGGGGTGAACACCGGGGAGCTGTTTTTT. Protein product: CASRSSGVNTGELFF.

The rearrangement joins TRBV30 to TRBJ1-2, with D possibly TRBD1 on 5 matching bases. V shed 7 bases and J shed 3 bases, with 9 bases lying between them. The CDR3 covers 11 residues. Per the germline V gene, CDR1 is GTSNPN and CDR2 is SVGIG (reference sequence). The CDR3 sequence: CAYWGYYGYTF. Written as DNA, the CDR3 is TGTGCCTATTGGGGGTACTATGGCTACACCTTC. Full variable domain (missing parts from reference TRBV30 and TRBJ1-2): SQTIHQWPATLVQPVGSPLSLECTVEGTSNPNLYWYRQAAGRGLQLLFYSVGIGQISSEVPQNLSASRPQDRQFILSSKKLLLSDSGFYLCAYWGYYGYTFGSGTRLTVV.

The chain couples TRBV9 to TRBJ1-1; D not certain. There are 14 residues in the CDR3. Germline V gene data show CDR1 as SGDLS and CDR2 as YYNGEE. V dropped 1 base and J dropped 0 bases, with 7 bases sitting between them. CDR3: CASSVTSMNTEAFF. CDR3 bases: TGTGCCAGCAGCGTAACCTCTATGAACACTGAAGCTTTCTTT.

This sequence joins TRBV27 and TRBJ1-6; D not certain. The CDR3 is 16 residues long. V shed 2 bases and J shed 5 bases, with 13 bases lying between them. Germline V gene lookup returns CDR1 MNHEY and CDR2 SMNVEV (reference sequence). The CDR3 spells CASSLQSTGNNSPLHF. In DNA form, the CDR3 reads TGTGCCAGCAGTTTACAATCGACGGGAAATAATTCACCCCTCCACTTT.

This clone was recorded once. The chain recombines TRBV19 with TRBJ1-6, with a possible D match to TRBD1 (6 bases). Trimming stripped 5 bases from V and 8 bases from J, with 10 bases between. Germline CDR1 and CDR2: LNHDA and SQIVND (reference sequence). CDR3 length: 13 residues. The CDR3 is CASSDRLHSPLHF. The CDR3 nucleotides are TGTGCCAGTAGTGACAGGCTCCATTCACCCCTCCACTTT.

The chain carries TRBV4-2 and TRBJ1-2, with D tentatively TRBD1 (6 bases). The CDR3 is made up of 15 amino acids. CDR1 is LGHNA, CDR2 YNFKEQ, per germline. V lost 0 bases to trimming and J lost 1 base, with 9 bases between them. The CDR3 DNA is TGTGCCAGCAGCCAAGAGGGGGCAAGTAACTATGGCTACACCTTC. It specifies CASSQEGASNYGYTF.

V usage is TRBV11-2 and J usage is TRBJ1-1; 7 bases are a match to TRBD1. V dropped 5 bases and J dropped 5; count of bases not matched to a gene: 5. Per the germline V gene, CDR1 is SGHAT and CDR2 is FQNNGV. CDR3 size: 13 residues. CDR3 nucleotides: TGTGCCAGCAGCCCCGGGACAGTAACTGAAGCTTTCTTT. This codes for CASSPGTVTEAFF.